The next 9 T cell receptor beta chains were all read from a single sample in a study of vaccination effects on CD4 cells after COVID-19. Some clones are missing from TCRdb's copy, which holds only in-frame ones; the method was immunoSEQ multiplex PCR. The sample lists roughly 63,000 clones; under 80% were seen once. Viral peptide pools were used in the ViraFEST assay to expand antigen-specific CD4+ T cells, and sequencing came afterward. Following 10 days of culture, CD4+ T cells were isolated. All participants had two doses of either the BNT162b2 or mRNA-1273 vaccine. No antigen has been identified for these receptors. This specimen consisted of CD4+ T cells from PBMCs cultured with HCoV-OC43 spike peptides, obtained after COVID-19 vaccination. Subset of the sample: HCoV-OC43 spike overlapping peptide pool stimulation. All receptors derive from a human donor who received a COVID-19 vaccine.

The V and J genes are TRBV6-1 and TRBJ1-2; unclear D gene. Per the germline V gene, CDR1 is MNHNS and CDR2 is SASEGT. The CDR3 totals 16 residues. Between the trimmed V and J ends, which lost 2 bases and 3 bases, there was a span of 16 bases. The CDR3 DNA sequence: TGTGCCAGCAGTGAAAAAGGTTCTGGGGAACACTATGGCTACACCTTC. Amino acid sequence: CASSEKGSGEHYGYTF.

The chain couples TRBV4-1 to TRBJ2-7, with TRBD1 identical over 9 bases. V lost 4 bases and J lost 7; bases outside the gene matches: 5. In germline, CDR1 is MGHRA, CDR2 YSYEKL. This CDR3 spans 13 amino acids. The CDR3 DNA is TGCGCCAGCAGCCTGACAGGGGGGAGGGAGCAGTACGTC. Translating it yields CASSLTGGREQYV.

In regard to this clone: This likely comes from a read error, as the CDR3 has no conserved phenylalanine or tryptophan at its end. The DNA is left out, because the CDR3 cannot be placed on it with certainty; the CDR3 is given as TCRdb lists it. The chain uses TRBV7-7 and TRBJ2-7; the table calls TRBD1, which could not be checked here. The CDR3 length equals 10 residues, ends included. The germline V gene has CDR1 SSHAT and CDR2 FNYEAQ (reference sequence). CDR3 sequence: CASSGTGASA.

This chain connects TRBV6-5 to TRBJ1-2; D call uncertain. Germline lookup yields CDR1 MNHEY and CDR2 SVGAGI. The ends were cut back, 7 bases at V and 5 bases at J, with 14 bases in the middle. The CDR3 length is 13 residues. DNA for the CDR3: TGTGCCAGCAAGTCGCGGGGAGCGTATGGCTACACCTTC. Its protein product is CASKSRGAYGYTF.

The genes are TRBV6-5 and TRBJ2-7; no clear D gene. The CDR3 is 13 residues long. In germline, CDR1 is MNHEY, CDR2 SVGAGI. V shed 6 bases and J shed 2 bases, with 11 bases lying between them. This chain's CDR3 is CASRVGVTYEQYV. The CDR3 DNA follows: TGTGCCAGCAGGGTAGGCGTCACCTACGAGCAGTACGTC.

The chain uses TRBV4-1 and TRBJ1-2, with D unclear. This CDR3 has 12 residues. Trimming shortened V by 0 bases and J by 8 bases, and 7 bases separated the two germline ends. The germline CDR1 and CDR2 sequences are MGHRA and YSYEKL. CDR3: CASSQESRGYTF. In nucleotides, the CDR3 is TGCGCCAGCAGCCAAGAATCAAGGGGCTACACCTTC.

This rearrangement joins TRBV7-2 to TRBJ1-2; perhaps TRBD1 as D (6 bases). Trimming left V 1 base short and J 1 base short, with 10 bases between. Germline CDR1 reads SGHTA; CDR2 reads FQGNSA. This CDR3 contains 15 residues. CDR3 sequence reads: CASSLGRGYNYGYTF. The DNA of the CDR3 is TGTGCCAGCAGCTTAGGCAGGGGCTATAACTATGGCTACACCTTC.

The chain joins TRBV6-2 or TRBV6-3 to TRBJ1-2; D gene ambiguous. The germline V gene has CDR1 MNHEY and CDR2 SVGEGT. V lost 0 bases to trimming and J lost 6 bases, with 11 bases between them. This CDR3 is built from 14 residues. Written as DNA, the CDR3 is TGTGCCAGCAGTTACTCGGTTCAGAAACATGGCTACACCTTC. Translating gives CASSYSVQKHGYTF.

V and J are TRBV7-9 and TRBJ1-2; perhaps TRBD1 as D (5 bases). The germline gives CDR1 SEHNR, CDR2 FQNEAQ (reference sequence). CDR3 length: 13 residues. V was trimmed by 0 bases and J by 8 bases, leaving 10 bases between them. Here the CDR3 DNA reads TGTGCCAGCAGCTTAGCGGTGGGGGAAGGCTACACCTTC. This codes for CASSLAVGEGYTF.